The clone carrying this T cell receptor beta chain was found many times. Its target is not known. The study included ophthalmopathy patients with Clinical Activity Score at least 3, NOSPECS grade at least 4 and duration under 3 months. Exclusion followed for patients with uncontrolled infection, other autoimmune disease, pregnancy or lactation. The record originates from a study of T cells in Graves' hyperthyroidism and ophthalmopathy. Amplified regions were TCR beta CDR3 sequences from RNA transcripts. HTBI primers drove first-round RT-PCR of the TCR CDR3. MiXCR, run by TCRdb on the multiplex PCR reads, gives a single entry per CDR3 protein. This table holds 550,000 to 700,000 distinct CDR3 sequences, roughly 15% found once. Study-level points and caveats: Researchers report that a 13 V-J model separated ophthalmopathy from stable hyperthyroidism. In blood, most of the thyroid clonotypes expanded above 0.001 were also present.

There are 12 residues in the CDR3. Deletions cut 2 bases from V and 4 bases from J, with 9 bases between. Germline V gene data show CDR1 as GTSNPN and CDR2 as SVGIG (reference sequence). The source of this sequence is a woman in her thirties or forties with Graves' ophthalmopathy. Sequencing input: blood. V gene TRBV30 combines with J gene TRBJ2-7; perhaps TRBD1 as D (5 bases). The CDR3 DNA reads TGTGCCTGGAGTTATCCAGGGTACGAGCAGTACTTC. Translation gives CAWSYPGYEQYF.